This paragraph covers one T cell receptor (beta chain) sequence. Its cognate antigen is unknown. The data derive from a study of T cell repertoires in cytomegalovirus infection. Overall study: Based on public TCR beta signatures, there were indications of CMV infection and of a matching HLA type.

TCRdb ran MiXCR on the reads and lists one entry per CDR3 protein. The sample includes around 550,000 distinct CDR3 sequences, 26% of them seen just once. Study findings and constraints: Identification of carriers of CMV plus the relevant HLA was performed using cumulative public TCR beta family frequency.

Between the trimmed V and J ends, which lost 7 bases and 5 bases, there was a span of 12 bases. Per germline, CDR1 KGHDR and CDR2 SFDVKD. The CDR3 is 13 residues long. This chain connects TRBV24-1 to TRBJ2-3; D gene unclear. The TCR sequence derives from a human donor in good health (CMV status not recorded). Some clones in this sample may be carry-over from other donors' samples. The sample comprised PBMCs. The CDR3 here is CATRGGVGDTQYF. Here the CDR3 DNA reads TGTGCCACCAGAGGCGGAGTTGGAGATACGCAGTATTTT.